These 16 T cell receptor beta chains were sequenced from one sample in a study of response to subunit inactivated influenza vaccine. TCRdb used MiXCR to reprocess the RT-PCR reads, holding one entry per CDR3 protein. Here the sample spans approximately 250,000 distinct CDR3 sequences, over 9% being singletons. The sequenced sample was non-naive T cells sorted from PBMCs, obtained 14 days before vaccination. These receptors all stem from a man in his forties or fifties who received an inactivated influenza vaccine.

The chain employs TRBV6-5 and TRBJ2-1; 8 bases map to TRBD2. Germline values: CDR1 MNHEY, CDR2 SVGAGI. The CDR3 spans 16 residues. V was clipped by 4 bases and J by 3 bases; unmatched bases: 8. CDR3 in DNA: TGTGCCAGCAGTTCCCATTCGGGAGGGGGCTACAATGAGCAGTTCTTC. It yields the protein CASSSHSGGGYNEQFF.

V gene TRBV12-3 or TRBV12-4 combines with J gene TRBJ1-5; TRBD1 is a possible D gene (5 bases). CDR3 length: 16 amino acids. V was shortened by 2 bases and J by 3 bases, with 14 bases between the two germline ends. CDR3 nucleotide sequence: TGTGCCAGCAGTTTAAGTCAGGGAGGTTTCAATCAGCCCCAGCATTTT. It translates to CASSLSQGGFNQPQHF.

Here the CDR3 reads CASSPRLGASGANVLTF. CDR3 nucleotides: TGTGCCAGCAGTCCCCGGCTAGGAGCCTCTGGGGCCAACGTCCTGACTTTC. V usage is TRBV28 and J usage is TRBJ2-6; no clear D. Germline-derived CDR1 and CDR2 are MDHEN and SYDVKM. V lost 5 bases and J 0 bases, leaving 14 bases between the germline ends. The CDR3 totals 17 residues.

This clonotype was detected many times. This chain connects TRBV5-1 to TRBJ1-1, with D tentatively TRBD1 (5 bases). The CDR3 runs 13 residues. The V gene's germline CDR1 is SGHRS and CDR2 YFSETQ. Trimming pared 0 bases from V and 8 bases from J, leaving 11 bases between. The DNA of the CDR3 is TGCGCCAGCAGCTTGGATTGGGGCCCCGAAGCTTTCTTT. Residues: CASSLDWGPEAFF.

This clonotype was seen at least ten times. The rearrangement joins TRBV10-3 to TRBJ2-3; TRBD1 agrees at 7 bases. The CDR3 is 14 residues long. V was pared by 6 bases and J by 1 base, with 4 bases of the junction left unmatched. Germline V gene data show CDR1 as ENHRY and CDR2 as SYGVKD. In nucleotides, the CDR3 is TGTGCCATCAGGGACAGGTCCGGCACAGATACGCAGTATTTT. Translated, it gives CAIRDRSGTDTQYF.

This rearrangement joins TRBV7-2 to TRBJ2-3; D perhaps matches TRBD2 (7 bases). Germline V gene lookup returns CDR1 SGHTA and CDR2 FQGNSA. V shed 5 bases and J shed 14 bases, with 14 bases lying between them. The CDR3 totals 11 residues. This CDR3 is CASSRGGGAYF. The DNA of the CDR3 is TGTGCCAGCAGCAGGGGGGGCGGGGCGTATTTT.

This clonotype showed up many times. The V gene is TRBV28, the J gene TRBJ1-1; TRBD1 aligns across 7 bases. CDR1 is MDHEN, CDR2 SYDVKM, per germline. CDR3 length: 20 residues. The junction had 20 bases not matched to a gene; V was cut back by 3 bases and J by 1 base. CDR3 sequence reads: CASSFFLRQGAVVRNTEAFF. The CDR3 DNA follows: TGTGCCAGCAGTTTTTTCCTTAGACAGGGAGCTGTTGTACGGAACACTGAAGCTTTCTTT.

This clonotype has only a few counts. V and J are TRBV20-1 and TRBJ2-2, with 7 bases fitting TRBD1. Germline CDR1 reads DFQATT; CDR2 reads SNEGSKA (reference sequence). This CDR3 region has 17 residues. V gave up 0 bases and J gave up 0 bases; unmatched junction bases: 7. This CDR3 reads CSARESSTGANTGELFF. CDR3 bases: TGCAGTGCTAGAGAAAGCTCCACAGGGGCGAACACCGGGGAGCTGTTTTTT.

This chain joins TRBV6-1 and TRBJ2-3; TRBD2 aligns across 14 bases. Germline CDR1 and CDR2: MNHNS and SASEGT. The V gene end was trimmed by 7 bases and the J gene end by 12 bases; junction bases not matched to a gene: 15. The CDR3 totals 16 residues. In DNA, the CDR3 is TGTGCCAGCATCAGACTAGCGGGGGGGTATCCGAGGCCCCAGTATTTT. Translation gives CASIRLAGGYPRPQYF.

This clonotype is a singleton in its sample. The chain recombines TRBV10-2 with TRBJ1-6, with D perhaps matching TRBD1 (5 bases). The germline V gene has CDR1 WSHSY and CDR2 SAAADI. This CDR3 has 17 residues. V was pared by 2 bases and J by 9 bases, with 20 bases between. The DNA of the CDR3 is TGCGCCAGCAGTGAGACGCCCCGGGGCCGCGGAAGTTCACCCCTCCACTTT. It is translated as CASSETPRGRGSSPLHF.

The sample holds many counts of this clonotype. The DNA of the CDR3 is TGTGCCAACCACAGACTAGCGGGTAAGGAAGATACGCAGTATTTT. Translation: CANHRLAGKEDTQYF. This sequence joins TRBV27 and TRBJ2-3; 10 nucleotides align to TRBD2. V trimming: 10 bases; J trimming: 5 bases; junction bases outside the gene matches: 12. The CDR3 spans 15 residues. Germline V gene data show CDR1 as MNHEY and CDR2 as SMNVEV (reference sequence).

Here the CDR3 reads CASSLALLGETSTDTQYF. Here the CDR3 DNA reads TGTGCCAGCAGCTTAGCTCTTTTGGGAGAAACTAGCACAGATACGCAGTATTTT. This chain uses TRBV11-2 with TRBJ2-3; D might be TRBD2 (5 bases). The V end was cut by 1 base, the J end by 0 bases, with 17 bases between. Germline V CDR1 and CDR2: SGHAT, FQNNGV. This CDR3 comprises 18 residues.

This clonotype was seen a few times. The chain has TRBV20-1 and TRBJ1-1, with 10 bases that match TRBD1. Germline assignment: CDR1 DFQATT and CDR2 SNEGSKA (reference sequence). The V and J ends lost 5 bases and 1 base, in that order; junction bases with no gene match: 10. The CDR3 is 16 residues long. This CDR3 is CSALPGTGAQNTEAFF. The CDR3 region has the DNA TGCAGTGCTCTCCCCGGGACAGGGGCCCAGAACACTGAAGCTTTCTTT.

This clonotype has at least ten counts. The V gene is TRBV6-6, the J gene TRBJ2-1, with 7 positions matching TRBD2. This CDR3 has 12 amino acids. The J segment lost 9 bases and the V segment lost 6 bases, leaving 5 bases of the junction unmatched. Germline lookup yields CDR1 MNHNY and CDR2 SVGAGI (reference sequence). The CDR3 spells CASRLANLEQFF. In DNA form, the CDR3 reads TGTGCCAGCAGACTAGCGAACCTTGAGCAGTTCTTC.

The chain recombines TRBV6-6 with TRBJ2-3; D is undetermined. The CDR3 runs to 13 residues. Trimming shortened V by 2 bases and J by 3 bases, and 6 bases separated the two germline ends. Germline CDR1 MNHNY, CDR2 SVGAGI (reference sequence). The CDR3 DNA is TGTGCCAGCAGTTACGTCGGAACAGATACGCAGTATTTT. It codes for CASSYVGTDTQYF.

The chain employs TRBV5-4 and TRBJ2-1, with a weak D call TRBD2 (6 bases). Germline V gene data show CDR1 as SGHNT and CDR2 as YYREEE (reference sequence). The CDR3 sequence is 15 residues long. Trimming removed 1 base at V and 4 bases at J, with 12 bases between. The CDR3 loop is CASSLPGSVYNEQFF. In nucleotides, the CDR3 is TGTGCCAGCAGCTTGCCCGGGAGCGTTTACAATGAGCAGTTCTTC.